This entry features one TCR beta chain sequence. The data were taken from a study of blood T cells in healthy people across ages. PCR was performed a second time for roughly 7 to 11 cycles using a sample-barcoded 5' primer and a J-beta primer mix. Each CDR3 protein gets one entry after TCRdb re-called the 5' RACE reads with MiXCR. The table has 800,000 or so distinct CDR3 sequences, about 47% seen once. The specimen was blood. This TCR was sampled from a man aged 80 or over in good health.

The CDR3 loop reads CASSIKTGELFF. CDR3 nucleotides: TGTGCCAGTAGTATAAAGACCGGGGAGCTGTTTTTT. The rearrangement links TRBV19 to TRBJ2-2; no firm D call. Trimming pared 2 bases from V and 5 bases from J, leaving 3 bases between. Germline V lookup: CDR1 LNHDA, CDR2 SQIVND (reference sequence). This CDR3 is 12 amino acids long.